This T cell receptor beta chain stems from a study of blood T cells in healthy people across ages. Using a J-beta primer mix together with a sample-barcoded 5' primer, a second PCR was run for roughly 6 to 12 cycles. TCRdb used MiXCR to reprocess the 5' RACE reads, holding one entry per CDR3 protein. Of about 1.7 million distinct CDR3 sequences listed, roughly 28% are singletons. V was pared by 4 bases and J by 5 bases, with 11 bases between. The CDR3 length is 13 residues. CDR1 and CDR2 from the germline V gene are MNHNS and SASEGT. This clonotype was found many times. This TCR derives from a woman younger than 45 in good health. The chain employs TRBV6-1 and TRBJ2-5; D remains ambiguous. Sequencing used blood. The CDR3 protein is CASSVSLGETQYF. CDR3 coding DNA: TGTGCCAGCAGTGTCTCGCTCGGGGAGACCCAGTACTTC.